This entry lists 11 T cell receptor beta chains sequenced from one sample in a study of shared clonotypes between healthy human individuals. Assay: immunoSEQ multiplex PCR; the TCRdb copy retains only in-frame clones and omits some. The table has about 2.1 million clones, about 93% seen once. The naive CD8 fraction comprised CD45RO-negative cells positively selected for CCR7 and excluded terminally differentiated effector memory CD45RA+ cells. Sequencing input: naive CD8+ T cells from PBMCs. The receptors here all came from a man younger than 30 in good health. Some clones in this sample may be carry-over from other donors' samples.

The V and J genes are TRBV19 and TRBJ2-3; D possibly corresponds to TRBD1 (6 bases). The CDR3 totals 15 residues. Germline V CDR1 and CDR2: LNHDA, SQIVND (reference sequence). Between the trimmed V and J ends, which lost 8 bases and 0 bases, there was a span of 15 bases. The CDR3: CASRDRFFSTDTQYF. CDR3 DNA: TGTGCCAGTCGAGACAGGTTTTTTAGCACAGATACGCAGTATTTT.

The CDR3 sequence: CASRMITGQGNTDTQYF. As DNA, the CDR3 is TGTGCCAGCAGGATGATAACCGGACAGGGAAACACAGATACGCAGTATTTT. The chain joins TRBV27 to TRBJ2-3, with 8 nucleotides matching TRBD1. Losses at the gene ends were 6 bases for V and 2 bases for J; bases not matched to a gene: 13. Germline CDR1 MNHEY, CDR2 SMNVEV (reference sequence). There are 17 residues in the CDR3.

This clone was recorded a few times. This chain links TRBV14 with TRBJ1-4, with no clear D. The CDR3 has 13 amino acids. The V end was cut by 1 base, the J end by 7 bases, with 7 bases between. CDR1 is SGHDN, CDR2 FVKESK, per germline. The CDR3 nucleotides read TGTGCCAGCAGCCAAGGACGCGGTGAAAAACTGTTTTTT. Amino acids: CASSQGRGEKLFF.

The chain links TRBV1 to TRBJ1-6. TRBV1 is a pseudogene locus. The CDR3 totals 14 residues. Here the CDR3 DNA reads TGCACCAGCAGCCAGAGGTTCTTGCATTCACCCCTCCACTTT. Its translation: CTSSQRFLHSPLHF.

V usage is TRBV4-1 and J usage is TRBJ1-3; D unresolved. Germline assignment: CDR1 MGHRA and CDR2 YSYEKL. Trimming shortened V by 4 bases and J by 0 bases, and 22 bases separated the two germline ends. The CDR3 sequence is 19 residues long. CDR3 DNA: TGCGCCAGCAGCCTCTACGACTTGCGGGCTACGTCCTCTGGAAACACCATATATTTT. Translated, it gives CASSLYDLRATSSGNTIYF.

A note on this clone: Other nucleotide sequences from this sample produce the same CDR3. V and J are TRBV4-3 and TRBJ2-7, with 8 bases fitting TRBD1. With 1 base clipped from V and 0 bases from J, the junction kept 2 bases outside the gene matches. This CDR3 has 15 amino acids. Germline V lookup: CDR1 LGHNA, CDR2 YSLEER. The CDR3 loop is CASSQGQGHSYEQYF. The CDR3 DNA follows: TGCGCCAGCAGCCAAGGACAGGGGCACTCCTACGAGCAGTACTTC.

The chain combines TRBV19 with TRBJ1-5; unclear D gene. Germline V CDR1 and CDR2: LNHDA, SQIVND (reference sequence). The CDR3 has 13 residues. Deletions cut 5 bases from V and 9 bases from J, with 14 bases between. The CDR3 DNA is TGTGCCAGTAGTGCCGACACTCCCTTGCCCCAGCATTTT. Its protein is CASSADTPLPQHF.

J is TRBJ2-1 and V is TRBV27, with D maybe TRBD1 (5 bases). The CDR3 is 18 residues long. CDR1 MNHEY and CDR2 SMNVEV come from the germline V gene (reference sequence). V was shortened by 7 bases and J by 0 bases, with 22 bases between the two germline ends. The DNA for the CDR3 is TGTGCCAGCACCAGGGCTGTGCAGAGGCCACGCTCCTACAATGAGCAGTTCTTC. It is translated as CASTRAVQRPRSYNEQFF.

The chain has TRBV28 and TRBJ2-1, with 7 bases fitting TRBD1. V lost 3 bases, J lost 6 bases, and 8 bases stayed unmatched. The CDR3 loop spans 15 amino acids. Germline CDR1 is MDHEN and CDR2 is SYDVKM. The CDR3: CASSFTGVWGNEQFF. In DNA form, the CDR3 reads TGTGCCAGCAGTTTCACAGGGGTTTGGGGCAATGAGCAGTTCTTC. The variable domain in full, completed from reference TRBV28 and TRBJ2-1, reads DVKVTQSSRYLVKRTGEKVFLECVQDMDHENMFWYRQDPGLGLRLIYFSYDVKMKEKGDIPEGYSVSREKKERFSLILESASTNQTSMYLCASSFTGVWGNEQFFGPGTRLTVL.

The chain combines TRBV11-2 with TRBJ2-1; TRBD1 aligns across 11 bases. This CDR3 spans 15 amino acids. Germline V gene lookup returns CDR1 SGHAT and CDR2 FQNNGV. The V gene end was trimmed by 5 bases and the J gene end by 7 bases; junction bases not matched to a gene: 7. The CDR3, as DNA: TGTGCCAGCAGCCAGGACAGGGGGCAAAGGAATGAGCAGTTCTTC. Its translation: CASSQDRGQRNEQFF.

The chain has TRBV4-2 and TRBJ2-7; TRBD1 matches 8 bases. The germline gives CDR1 LGHNA, CDR2 YNFKEQ. With 2 bases clipped from V and 3 bases from J, the junction kept 6 bases outside the gene matches. This CDR3 is 15 amino acids long. In nucleotides, the CDR3 is TGTGCCAGCAGCCAAACCGGGACAGGAGACTACGAGCAGTACTTC. Amino acid sequence: CASSQTGTGDYEQYF.